The clone carrying this TCR beta chain has only a few counts. Its antigen is unidentified. These data belong to a study of response to subunit inactivated influenza vaccine. Germline CDR1 reads MDHEN; CDR2 reads SYDVKM. The CDR3 has 16 amino acids. V shed 7 bases and J shed 0 bases, with 13 bases lying between them. TCRdb processed the RT-PCR reads anew with MiXCR; each CDR3 protein has one entry. The sample contains under 550,000 distinct CDR3 sequences, roughly 8.2% of which appear only once. Whole-study findings and limits: Few new T cells, the authors suggested, are recruited by each seasonal influenza vaccination.

The gene calls are TRBV28 and TRBJ2-6, with D perhaps matching TRBD1 (6 bases). Sequencing used PBMCs from blood, obtained 23 to 25 months after vaccination. The source is a man between 50 and 70 years old who received an inactivated influenza vaccine. CDR3 in DNA: TGTGCCAGCAAGGGACACTCTCTCTCTGGGGCCAACGTCCTGACTTTC. Amino acids: CASKGHSLSGANVLTF.